A selection of T cell receptor beta chains follows, all from one sample in a study of T cell responses to AZD1222 COVID-19 vaccine. Assay: immunoSEQ multiplex PCR; the TCRdb copy retains only in-frame clones and omits some. The sample contains about 110,000 clones, around 92% of which appear only once. Sequenced here: peripheral blood, sampled 28 days after the second AZD1222 dose. The receptor set was obtained from an adult who received the AZD1222 COVID-19 vaccine. The CDR3 runs from the conserved cysteine through the conserved F or W. Fields, in order: D gene, clone size, V gene, J gene, CDR3 DNA, CDR3 protein. The D gene is left open where the match is weak. Clone size is given for some rows only: seen once, a few or many times, or a class if the clone is expanded.

D: NA; size: NA; V: TRBV14; J: TRBJ2-4; DNA: TGTGCCAGCAGCCAGATCGACAGAATGGTAAACATTCAGTACTTC; CDR3: CASSQIDRMVNIQYF
D: TRBD2; size: NA; V: TRBV6-5; J: TRBJ2-1; DNA: TGTGCCAGCAGCCCCCTAGCGGGGGAGTACAATGAGCAGTTCTTC; CDR3: CASSPLAGEYNEQFF
D: TRBD1; size: NA; V: TRBV7-9; J: TRBJ2-7; DNA: TGTGCCGAATACGGACAGGGTTCTCACGAGCAGTACTTC; CDR3: CAEYGQGSHEQYF
D: NA; size: NA; V: TRBV2; J: TRBJ1-5; DNA: TGTGCCAGCAGTGAAACCCGCAGGGAACACCGGCCCCAGCATTTT; CDR3: CASSETRREHRPQHF
D: NA; size: NA; V: TRBV30; J: TRBJ1-1; DNA: TGTGCCTGGAGTACCGACAGGCCCACCTCAAACACTGAAGCTTTCTTT; CDR3: CAWSTDRPTSNTEAFF
D: NA; size: NA; V: TRBV6-5; J: TRBJ1-4; DNA: TGTGCCAGCAGTTACTGGGCGCAGGGGACGGAAAAACTGTTTTTT; CDR3: CASSYWAQGTEKLFF
D: NA; size: NA; V: TRBV12-3/TRBV12-4; J: TRBJ2-5; DNA: TGTGCCAGCAGTCCTAGAGGGGAGACCCAGTACTTC; CDR3: CASSPRGETQYF
D: NA; size: NA; V: TRBV12-3/TRBV12-4; J: TRBJ1-6; DNA: TGTGCCAGCAGTGGGCGGGACGGCTCACCCCTCCACTTT; CDR3: CASSGRDGSPLHF
D: TRBD1; size: NA; V: TRBV18; J: TRBJ1-1; DNA: TGTGCCAGCTCACTGGTCCGACAGGGGCTTGGGTTCGACACTGAAGCTTTCTTT; CDR3: CASSLVRQGLGFDTEAFF
D: NA; size: NA; V: TRBV5-8; J: TRBJ1-2; DNA: TGTGCCAGCAGCTTGAAGGGGATCGTTGGCTACACCTTC; CDR3: CASSLKGIVGYTF
D: NA; size: once; V: TRBV7-9; J: TRBJ2-2; DNA: TGTGCCAGCAGCGCCCCTGTCACCGGGGAGCTGTTTTTT; CDR3: CASSAPVTGELFF
D: NA; size: NA; V: TRBV2; J: TRBJ1-5; DNA: TGTGCCAGCAGTGCACTCGGTTTGGGCAATCAGCCCCAGCATTTT; CDR3: CASSALGLGNQPQHF
D: NA; size: NA; V: TRBV7-8; J: TRBJ1-5; DNA: TGTGCCAGCAGCTTAGCGGTGTATAGCAATCAGCCCCAGCATTTT; CDR3: CASSLAVYSNQPQHF
D: TRBD1; size: NA; V: TRBV5-1; J: TRBJ2-5; DNA: TGCGCCAGCAGCACAGAGGACAGGCCTCAAGAGACCCAGTACTTC; CDR3: CASSTEDRPQETQYF
D: NA; size: NA; V: TRBV7-2; J: TRBJ2-1; DNA: TGTGCCAGCAGCTTAGGACAGGCAGGTGAGCAGTTCTTC; CDR3: CASSLGQAGEQFF
D: NA; size: NA; V: TRBV5-1; J: TRBJ2-7; DNA: TGCGCCAGCAGCTACGGCGGGTACGAGCAGTACTTC; CDR3: CASSYGGYEQYF
D: TRBD1; size: once; V: TRBV27; J: TRBJ1-3; DNA: TGTGCCAGCAGTCCCAACCTCGACAGGGTTCGAAGAAACACCATATATTTT; CDR3: CASSPNLDRVRRNTIYF
D: NA; size: NA; V: TRBV7-9; J: TRBJ2-3; DNA: TGTGCCAGCAGCATAGAAGGGCTGGGTTCAGATACGCAGTATTTT; CDR3: CASSIEGLGSDTQYF
D: NA; size: NA; V: TRBV4-2; J: TRBJ2-1; DNA: TGTGCCAGCAGCCAAGATCTTGGGGGCTCCTACAATGAGCAGTTCTTC; CDR3: CASSQDLGGSYNEQFF
D: TRBD1; size: NA; V: TRBV3-1/TRBV3-2; J: TRBJ1-3; DNA: TGTGCCAGCAGCCAGCCGGGACAGGGTAGAAACACCATATATTTT; CDR3: CASSQPGQGRNTIYF
D: NA; size: few; V: TRBV29-1; J: TRBJ1-2; DNA: TGCAGCGTTGAAGGGATCCGGAGTGGCTACACCTTC; CDR3: CSVEGIRSGYTF
D: NA; size: NA; V: TRBV2; J: TRBJ1-2; DNA: TGTGCCAGCAGCCTGGCGAGGTATGGCTACACCTTC; CDR3: CASSLARYGYTF
D: TRBD1; size: NA; V: TRBV11-2; J: TRBJ1-2; DNA: TGTGCCAGCAGCACCGGACAGGCGGGGAGCTATGGCTACACCTTC; CDR3: CASSTGQAGSYGYTF
D: TRBD1; size: NA; V: TRBV5-1; J: TRBJ1-5; DNA: TGCGCCAGCAGCTCGGGACAGGGACGGAATCAGCCCCAGCATTTT; CDR3: CASSSGQGRNQPQHF
D: TRBD1; size: NA; V: TRBV5-1; J: TRBJ2-7; DNA: TGCGCCAGCAGCTCGGGACAGGGCCCCTACGAGCAGTACTTC; CDR3: CASSSGQGPYEQYF
D: NA; size: NA; V: TRBV14; J: TRBJ2-3; DNA: TGTGCCAGCAGCCAAGCGGCAGGGAGCGTTACGCAGTATTTT; CDR3: CASSQAAGSVTQYF
D: TRBD1; size: NA; V: TRBV19; J: TRBJ2-6; DNA: TGTGCCAGTAGCCACAGGGGTTGGGGCGGGGCCAACGTCCTGACTTTC; CDR3: CASSHRGWGGANVLTF